Listed here are 7 T cell receptor beta chains from one sample, sequenced in a study of tumor-infiltrating lymphocytes in primary liver carcinoma. Starting from 400 to 500 ng of total RNA, TCR beta cDNA was produced with a primer in the constant region. Amplification in three nested multiplex PCR rounds with slightly modified ARM-PCR gave rise to TCR beta libraries. Both of the initial two PCR rounds ran for around 10 cycles and employed TRBV1-TRBV30 forward primers alongside a C-beta reverse primer. One entry per CDR3 protein, called by TCRdb with MiXCR from the multiplex PCR reads. The sample carries 100,000 or so distinct CDR3 sequences, about three quarters recorded once. Unsorted bulk tissue, roughly 19-34 mg of it, served as the source for co-extraction of RNA and DNA. The sequencing input was liver tumor tissue from sampling region 5. Noted subset: tumor region T5, tumor centre. These receptors came from a woman aged 60-70 years with primary liver carcinoma and hepatitis B virus infection.

This clonotype was observed many times. V is TRBV28 and J is TRBJ2-1, with 7 nucleotides matching TRBD2. The CDR3 extends over 14 amino acids. J gave up 8 bases and V 2 bases, and 6 bases lay outside the gene matches. Germline V CDR1 and CDR2: MDHEN, SYDVKM. The CDR3 coding sequence is TGTGCCAGCAGTTTAGGCGGGAGTCTGCATGAGCAGTTCTTC. Translated, it gives CASSLGGSLHEQFF.

Turning to this clonotype: The germline gene is not matched at one end of the junction; a read error may be the cause. The J gene is TRBJ1-1, the V gene TRBV5-1, with 9 bases fitting TRBD1. CDR1 and CDR2 from the germline V gene are SGHRS and YFSETQ. This CDR3 is built from 14 residues. The CDR3 spells CAGSWGTGHTEAFF. CDR3 nucleotides: TGCGCCGGCAGCTGGGGGACAGGGCACACTGAAGCTTTCTTT. The variable domain in full, completed from reference TRBV5-1 and TRBJ1-1, reads KAGVTQTPRYLIKTRGQQVTLSCSPISGHRSVSWYQQTPGQGLQFLFEYFSETQRNKGNFPGRFSGRQFSNSRSEMNVSTLELGDSALYLCAGSWGTGHTEAFFGQGTRLTVV.

In its sample, this clonotype was seen many times. This chain joins TRBV12-3 or TRBV12-4 and TRBJ1-5; the D is unclear. This CDR3 comprises 13 residues. The V end lost 10 bases, the J end lost 5 bases, and 15 bases lay between the germline ends. CDR3 protein: CATSDSGDQPQHF. DNA for the CDR3: TGTGCCACCTCGGACTCTGGGGATCAGCCCCAGCATTTT.

About this clonotype itself: At one boundary the junction diverges from the germline segment, which might be a read error. The J gene is TRBJ2-7, the V gene TRBV11-1; TRBD2 aligns across 8 bases. Germline-derived CDR1 and CDR2 are SGHAT and FQDESV (reference sequence). There are 17 residues in the CDR3. The CDR3 reads CASSETLGLAPTYEHYF. The CDR3 DNA reads as TGTGCCAGCAGCGAGACCCTCGGACTAGCACCGACCTACGAGCACTACTTC.

The table lists this clonotype with a few counts. Given a much more abundant clone one base away, this may be a read error. The chain links TRBV6-6 to TRBJ1-2, with 7 bases aligning to TRBD1. The CDR3 has 15 amino acids. Germline CDR1 and CDR2: MNHNY and SVGAGI (reference sequence). Written as DNA, the CDR3 is TGTGCCAGCAGTAACTCAGACAGGGCAAGCTATGGCTACACCTTC. Encoded protein: CASSNSDRASYGYTF.

About this clonotype itself: A junction boundary mismatches the germline segment, possibly from a read error. The chain carries TRBV6-1 and TRBJ2-7, with TRBD1 matching over 9 bases. The germline V gene encodes CDR1 MNHNS and CDR2 SASEGT. This CDR3 spans 17 amino acids. CDR3 amino acids: CASSSKIGTGTPYEQYF. The CDR3 nucleotides read TGTGCAAGCAGTTCTAAAATTGGGACAGGGACCCCCTACGAGCAGTACTTC.

On this clonotype: One junction end does not reproduce the germline sequence, and a read error may be involved. The chain combines TRBV29-1 with TRBJ2-1; 8 bases align to TRBD1. This CDR3 is 14 amino acids long. The germline V gene encodes CDR1 SQVTM and CDR2 ANQGSEA. The CDR3 nucleotides read TGTAGTGGGAGGACAGGGCGACCCTACAATGACCAGTTCTTC. Encoded protein: CSGRTGRPYNDQFF.